This T cell receptor beta chain comes out of a study of glioma-infiltrating T cells after dendritic cell vaccination. Noted time point: after dendritic cell vaccination, including at tumor progression/relapse. All glioblastoma patients lacked an isocitrate dehydrogenase mutation. V was cut by 5 bases and J by 2 bases, with 16 bases left in between. Germline V gene data show CDR1 as SGHVS and CDR2 as FQNEAQ. There are 15 residues in the CDR3. Amplification used 60 V beta primers and 13 J beta primers. Here immunoSEQ multiplex PCR was the method, and the copy in TCRdb shows in-frame clones only, minus some. Of 70,000 to 95,000 clones listed, around 87% were seen once; the top ten hold approximately 2.1%.

The receptor was derived from a human donor with glioblastoma. The chain uses TRBV7-8 and TRBJ2-7; the D gene is possibly TRBD2 (5 bases). The source material was blood, sampled after dendritic cell vaccination. The CDR3 DNA follows: TGTGCCAGCAGCCCCTCGTCCGGGATCCCCTACGAGCAGTACTTC. Its protein product is CASSPSSGIPYEQYF.